This T cell receptor beta chain was identified during a study of T cell repertoires in cytomegalovirus infection. Study details: Public TCR beta signatures provided an indication of both CMV infection and a matching HLA type.

This clonotype was detected only a few times. Antigen specificity is unknown. TCRdb passed the reads through MiXCR, listing each CDR3 protein once. The sample yields around 310,000 distinct CDR3 sequences, roughly 17% seen once. J lost 5 bases, V lost 4 bases, and 5 bases had no gene match. Germline assignment: CDR1 SGHKS and CDR2 YYEKEE (reference sequence). CDR3 length: 15 residues. The study, taken as a whole, reports: There were HLA-C-restricted CMV-specific TCR beta clonotypes dominating the ex vivo response.

Material: PBMCs. This sequence joins TRBV5-5 and TRBJ2-1; 11 positions agree with TRBD1. This TCR derives from a human donor in good health (CMV status not recorded). Some clones in this sample may be carry-over from other donors' samples. The DNA of the CDR3 is TGTGCCAGCAGCCGGACAGGGGGCCTCGACAATGAGCAGTTCTTC. Translated: CASSRTGGLDNEQFF.